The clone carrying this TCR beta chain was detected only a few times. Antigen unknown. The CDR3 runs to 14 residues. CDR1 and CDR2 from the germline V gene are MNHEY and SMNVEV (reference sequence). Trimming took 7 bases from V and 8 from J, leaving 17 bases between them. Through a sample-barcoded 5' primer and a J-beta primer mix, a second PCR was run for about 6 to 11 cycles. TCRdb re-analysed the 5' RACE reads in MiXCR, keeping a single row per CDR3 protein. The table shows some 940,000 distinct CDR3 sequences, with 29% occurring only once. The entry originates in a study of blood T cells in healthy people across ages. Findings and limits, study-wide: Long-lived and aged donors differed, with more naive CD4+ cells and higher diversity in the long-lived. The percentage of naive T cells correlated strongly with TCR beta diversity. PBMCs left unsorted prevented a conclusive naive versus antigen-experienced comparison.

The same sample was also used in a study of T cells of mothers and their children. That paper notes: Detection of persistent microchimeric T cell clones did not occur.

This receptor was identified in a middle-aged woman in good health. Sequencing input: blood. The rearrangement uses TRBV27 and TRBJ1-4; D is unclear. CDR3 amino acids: CASTKGYGYEKLFF. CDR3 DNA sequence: TGTGCCAGCACCAAAGGGTACGGGTACGAAAAACTGTTTTTT.